These 21 T cell receptor beta chains share one sample of origin, sequenced in a study of cytomegalovirus exposure and HLA in healthy donors (dated by TCRdb to 2017 to 2019). Libraries were constructed by the immunoSEQ multiplex PCR assay. For the multiplex PCR, a mixture combining 60 forward primers for TCR Vbeta segments and 13 reverse primers for TCR Jbeta segments was used. In its TCRdb copy, this immuneACCESS table keeps in-frame sequences only and misses some clones. Where compared with another copy, unresolved V genes explain less than half of these, and the others have no known cause. This sample holds about 100,000 clones; 60% to 75% were observed only once. Of the sample, about 1.9% falls within the top ten clones. Input material: PBMCs. Receptors were obtained from a woman aged 40 to 50 in good health and CMV-seronegative.

The V call is TRBV7-3, the J call TRBJ2-5, with D perhaps TRBD1 (6 bases). V lost 0 bases and J lost 2, with 10 bases in between. Per the germline V gene, CDR1 is SGHTA and CDR2 is FQGTGA. The CDR3 is 15 residues long. For the CDR3, the DNA is TGTGCCAGCAGCTTAACCTCTGGACAGCAAGAGACCCAGTACTTC. Translating it yields CASSLTSGQQETQYF.

The genes are TRBV4-1 and TRBJ2-5; 8 bases fit TRBD2. CDR1 is MGHRA, CDR2 YSYEKL, per germline. Trimming removed 3 bases from V and 3 bases from J; junction bases left unmatched: 3. This CDR3 region has 14 residues. The CDR3 nucleotides are TGCGCCAGCAGCCAGGTACTAGCGGAAGAGACCCAGTACTTC. As protein: CASSQVLAEETQYF.

This sequence joins TRBV10-3 and TRBJ1-5; no clear D gene. Germline CDR1 reads ENHRY; CDR2 reads SYGVKD. The V end lost 2 bases, the J end lost 2 bases, and 4 bases lay between the germline ends. The CDR3 spans 13 residues. CDR3 sequence reads: CAISERGNQPQHF. The CDR3 bases are TGTGCCATCAGTGAGCGGGGCAATCAGCCCCAGCATTTT.

V gene TRBV7-2 combines with J gene TRBJ2-7; 9 bases fit TRBD1. J gave up 4 bases and V 4 bases, and 8 bases lay outside the gene matches. CDR1 is SGHTA and CDR2 is FQGNSA in the germline V gene. The CDR3 is made up of 15 amino acids. CDR3 sequence (DNA): TGTGCCAGCAGCTCTGCCGGGACAGGGTTTTACGAGCAGTACTTC. Translating gives CASSSAGTGFYEQYF.

The rearrangement links TRBV11-2 to TRBJ2-3; TRBD2 matches 12 bases. Germline trimming cut 5 bases from V and 3 bases from J; bases unmatched to any gene: 9. The germline gives CDR1 SGHAT, CDR2 FQNNGV. The CDR3 is made up of 17 amino acids. CDR3 region: CASSLISSGRETDTQYF. As DNA, the CDR3 is TGTGCCAGCAGCCTCATTTCTAGCGGGAGGGAGACAGATACGCAGTATTTT.

This clone was seen a single time. The J gene is TRBJ2-7, the V gene TRBV6-5; a possible D gene is TRBD1 (7 bases). The germline CDR1 and CDR2 sequences are MNHEY and SVGAGI. Trimming left V 5 bases short and J 1 base short, with 12 bases between. CDR3 length: 14 amino acids. CDR3 sequence reads: CASSGGGASYEQYF. In nucleotides, the CDR3 is TGTGCCAGCAGTGGAGGGGGCGCGTCCTACGAGCAGTACTTC.

The chain is built from TRBV2 and TRBJ2-1; weak D call: TRBD1 (6 bases). Trimming pared 4 bases from V and 4 bases from J, leaving 8 bases between. CDR1 SNHLY and CDR2 FYNNEI come from the germline V gene. The CDR3 loop spans 13 amino acids. The CDR3 loop is CASSVGQYNEQFF. CDR3 bases: TGTGCCAGCAGTGTCGGACAGTACAATGAGCAGTTCTTC.

The chain has TRBV7-2 and TRBJ2-1; D might be TRBD2 (5 bases). This CDR3 is 15 amino acids long. V shed 2 bases and J shed 9 bases, with 17 bases lying between them. CDR1 is SGHTA and CDR2 is FQGNSA in the germline V gene. The chain's CDR3 is CASSLPVGGRGEQFF. CDR3 coding DNA: TGTGCCAGCAGCTTACCCGTTGGAGGTCGGGGTGAGCAGTTCTTC.

The chain recombines TRBV5-6 with TRBJ1-1; 11 nucleotides align to TRBD1. The V segment lost 1 base and the J segment 9 bases; nucleotides outside the gene matches: 5. Germline CDR1 is SGHDT and CDR2 is YYEEEE. CDR3 size: 14 residues. The CDR3 coding sequence is TGTGCCAGCAGCTTGAGTGGGACAGGGGGTAAAGCTTTCTTT. Its protein is CASSLSGTGGKAFF.

The chain recombines TRBV30 with TRBJ2-1; 7 positions agree with TRBD2. Unmatched junction bases numbered 7, after V lost 5 bases and J lost 6 bases. Germline V lookup: CDR1 GTSNPN, CDR2 SVGIG (reference sequence). The length of the CDR3 is 13 residues. The CDR3, as DNA: TGTGCCTGGGGGGGGGAGGGGCCCAATGAGCAGTTCTTC. Translating it yields CAWGGEGPNEQFF.

This chain joins TRBV4-3 and TRBJ2-7, with TRBD1 identical over 9 bases. CDR3 length: 15 amino acids. The germline CDR1 and CDR2 sequences are LGHNA and YSLEER. Unmatched junction bases numbered 5, after V lost 2 bases and J lost 3 bases. CDR3 protein: CASSQPGQGLYEQYF. The CDR3, as DNA: TGCGCCAGCAGCCAACCGGGACAGGGCCTCTACGAGCAGTACTTC.

The rearrangement links TRBV11-3 to TRBJ2-3, with TRBD2 matching 14 bases. The CDR3 spans 17 residues. J lost 4 bases, V lost 3 bases, and 6 bases had no gene match. Germline lookup yields CDR1 SGHNT and CDR2 YENEEA. As DNA, the CDR3 is TGTGCCAGCAGCTTGACTAGCGGGGGGGCCAGGGCAGATACGCAGTATTTT. Its translation is CASSLTSGGARADTQYF.

This chain joins TRBV13 and TRBJ2-7; the match to TRBD2 covers 15 bases. Unmatched junction bases numbered 16, after V lost 2 bases and J lost 5 bases. The CDR3 sequence is 20 residues long. Germline V gene lookup returns CDR1 PRHDT and CDR2 FYEKMQ (reference sequence). The CDR3 DNA reads as TGTGCCAGCAGCTTAACCCAGGGACTAGCGGGAGGTTTTTCCCTCCACGAGCAGTACTTC. Amino acid sequence: CASSLTQGLAGGFSLHEQYF.

V is TRBV7-9 and J is TRBJ1-1; no reliable D call. The V end lost 1 base, the J end lost 0 bases, and 6 bases lay between the germline ends. Germline V gene data show CDR1 as SEHNR and CDR2 as FQNEAQ (reference sequence). The CDR3 is made up of 14 amino acids. CDR3 sequence reads: CASSLDTVNTEAFF. The CDR3 DNA is TGTGCCAGCAGCTTAGATACAGTGAACACTGAAGCTTTCTTT.

The genes are TRBV11-1 and TRBJ2-5; the D gene is possibly TRBD1 (5 bases). Trimming cost V 1 base and J 5 bases, with 14 bases left between them. Germline-derived CDR1 and CDR2 are SGHAT and FQDESV (reference sequence). The CDR3 runs 15 residues. In DNA form, the CDR3 reads TGTGCCAGCAGCTTAGGTACAGGAATTGGGGAGACCCAGTACTTC. Residues: CASSLGTGIGETQYF. Full variable domain (remainder filled in from reference TRBV11-1 and TRBJ2-5): EAEVAQSPRYKITEKSQAVAFWCDPISGHATLYWYRQILGQGPELLVQFQDESVVDDSQLPKDRFSAERLKGVDSTLKIQPAELGDSAMYLCASSLGTGIGETQYFGPGTRLLVL.

In its sample, this clone was seen once. This chain uses TRBV4-2 with TRBJ1-5, with D perhaps TRBD1 (6 bases). Trimming took off 0 bases at V and 3 bases at J, with 12 bases between the two ends. CDR3 length: 16 residues. CDR1 LGHNA and CDR2 YNFKEQ come from the germline V gene. The CDR3, as DNA: TGTGCCAGCAGCCAAGATTACACAGGGAACAATCAGCCCCAGCATTTT. Encoded protein: CASSQDYTGNNQPQHF.

This clone is a singleton in its sample. The chain carries TRBV6-5 and TRBJ2-5; 8 positions match TRBD1. The CDR3 is made up of 14 amino acids. V shed 4 bases and J 3 bases; nucleotides not matched to a gene: 4. Germline V lookup: CDR1 MNHEY, CDR2 SVGAGI. CDR3 sequence: CASSLVTGEETQYF. In DNA form, the CDR3 reads TGTGCCAGCAGTTTGGTGACAGGGGAAGAGACCCAGTACTTC.

The chain recombines TRBV5-5 with TRBJ1-5; weak D call: TRBD1 (6 bases). V lost 4 bases to trimming and J lost 2 bases, with 16 bases between them. Germline V gene lookup returns CDR1 SGHKS and CDR2 YYEKEE (reference sequence). This CDR3 has 16 amino acids. The CDR3 region has the DNA TGTGCCAGCAGCCTTAGCGGGACATTTGGCAATCAGCCCCAGCATTTT. It encodes CASSLSGTFGNQPQHF.

This clone was seen just once. The chain is built from TRBV6-5 and TRBJ2-1; 8 nucleotides align to TRBD2. Per the germline V gene, CDR1 is MNHEY and CDR2 is SVGAGI. This CDR3 contains 15 residues. V dropped 2 bases and J dropped 2; count of bases not matched to a gene: 2. DNA for the CDR3: TGTGCCAGCAGTTACCCGGGGGGGCCCTACAATGAGCAGTTCTTC. This encodes CASSYPGGPYNEQFF.

This clone was recorded a few times. The chain joins TRBV5-1 to TRBJ1-1; a possible D gene is TRBD1 (6 bases). Germline V CDR1 and CDR2: SGHRS, YFSETQ. The CDR3 contains 14 residues. V was pared by 0 bases and J by 6 bases, with 12 bases between. Written as DNA, the CDR3 is TGCGCCAGCAGCTTGGAACAGGGAGCGTCTGAAGCTTTCTTT. It specifies CASSLEQGASEAFF.

Comment on this clone: At one end the junction does not follow the germline gene, possibly because of a read error. The CDR3 here is CASSPLGQGFDYGYAF. As DNA, the CDR3 is TGTGCCAGCTCACCACTCGGACAGGGTTTTGACTATGGCTACGCCTTC. The gene calls are TRBV18 and TRBJ1-2; 8 bases map to TRBD1. Germline CDR1 and CDR2: KGHSH and LQKENI. This CDR3 contains 16 residues.